These T cell receptor beta chains were read from a single sample in a study of T cells in Graves' hyperthyroidism and ophthalmopathy. One entry per CDR3 protein, called by TCRdb with MiXCR from the multiplex PCR reads. The profile covers around 340,000 distinct CDR3 sequences, with approximately 22% appearing a single time and 50% to 65% taken by the ten largest. The sequencing input was blood. These receptor sequences come from a woman in her forties or fifties with Graves' hyperthyroidism. CDR3s include the opening cysteine and the closing phenylalanine or tryptophan. Each record gives: D gene, J gene, clone size, V gene, CDR3 protein, CDR3 DNA. A D gene is named only where the DNA matches it firmly. Expanded clones get a size class; other rows say once, few or many, or leave the size out.

TRBD2	TRBJ2-2	NA	TRBV20-1	CSARDLAGETGELFF	TGCAGTGCTAGAGATCTAGCGGGAGAGACCGGGGAGCTGTTTTTT
TRBD1	TRBJ2-1	many	TRBV29-1	CSVEEFKTGGYNEQFF	TGCAGCGTTGAAGAATTCAAGACAGGGGGCTACAATGAGCAGTTCTTC
NA	TRBJ1-1	few	TRBV12-3/TRBV12-4	CASSLLREGTEAFF	TGTGCCAGCAGTTTGCTCCGGGAGGGCACTGAAGCTTTCTTT
TRBD2	TRBJ2-7	many	TRBV28	CASSYARGGGRGTYEQYF	TGTGCCAGCAGTTACGCTCGGGGAGGCGGGAGGGGGACCTACGAGCAGTACTTC
TRBD1	TRBJ2-7	many	TRBV20-1	CSARVPGTGFYEQYF	TGCAGTGCTAGGGTCCCCGGGACAGGGTTCTACGAGCAGTACTTC
NA	TRBJ2-5	many	TRBV20-1	CSATPWGRQETQYF	TGCAGTGCTACACCCTGGGGACGGCAAGAGACCCAGTACTTC
NA	TRBJ2-3	many	TRBV7-8	CASSPRRALNSDTQYF	TGTGCCAGCAGCCCCCGGAGAGCCCTAAATTCAGATACGCAGTATTTT
NA	TRBJ1-2	many	TRBV5-1	CASSLEVQSYGYTF	TGCGCCAGCAGCTTGGAGGTACAGTCATATGGCTACACCTTC
TRBD2	TRBJ2-3	NA	TRBV6-4	CASSDSYGGVTDTQYF	TGTGCCAGCAGTGACTCTTACGGGGGGGTGACAGATACGCAGTATTTT
TRBD1	TRBJ1-2	NA	TRBV5-4	CASSSRQGVHYGYTF	TGTGCCAGCAGCTCCCGACAGGGAGTTCACTATGGCTACACCTTC
TRBD2	TRBJ2-5	many	TRBV11-2	CASSLGTSGRASETQYF	TGTGCCAGCAGCTTAGGGACTAGCGGGAGGGCGTCGGAGACCCAGTACTTC
NA	TRBJ2-7	NA	TRBV11-2	CASSLGTYHEQYF	TGTGCCAGCAGCTTAGGAACTTACCACGAGCAGTACTTC
NA	TRBJ2-1	many	TRBV11-3	CASSLVPSNEQFF	TGTGCCAGCAGCCTAGTCCCTAGTAATGAGCAGTTCTTC
NA	TRBJ1-1	many	TRBV30	CAWTTGGNTEAFF	TGTGCCTGGACCACAGGAGGGAACACTGAAGCTTTCTTT
NA	TRBJ2-5	NA	TRBV15	CATSRDPTSWETQYF	TGTGCCACCAGCAGAGATCCCACTTCCTGGGAGACCCAGTACTTC
NA	TRBJ2-2	few	TRBV6-2/TRBV6-3	CASGQTGNTGELFF	TGTGCCAGCGGCCAGACAGGGAACACCGGGGAGCTGTTTTTT
NA	TRBJ2-7	few	TRBV10-3	CAISERGTGYEQYF	TGTGCCATCAGTGAGCGGGGGACCGGCTACGAGCAGTACTTC
NA	TRBJ2-3	few	TRBV7-3	CASSLDGALTDTQYF	TGTGCCAGCAGCTTAGACGGGGCTTTAACAGATACGCAGTATTTT
NA	TRBJ2-6	many	TRBV19	CASSIWQSGANVLTF	TGTGCCAGTAGTATATGGCAGTCTGGGGCCAACGTCCTGACTTTC
NA	TRBJ2-1	NA	TRBV3-1	CASRLRYNEQFF	TGTGCCAGCAGACTACGGTACAATGAGCAGTTCTTC
TRBD2	TRBJ2-3	many	TRBV7-3	CASSEGLAGAQYF	TGTGCCAGCAGCGAAGGACTAGCGGGGGCGCAGTATTTT
NA	TRBJ2-3	NA	TRBV5-1	CASSFSPTDTQYF	TGCGCCAGCAGCTTTTCGCCCACAGATACGCAGTATTTT
NA	TRBJ2-3	few	TRBV6-1	CASREPGRTDTQYF	TGTGCCAGCAGGGAACCGGGACGCACAGATACGCAGTATTTT
TRBD2	TRBJ2-3	many	TRBV7-8	CASSFASGSTDTQYF	TGTGCCAGCAGCTTTGCTAGCGGGTCCACAGATACGCAGTATTTT
NA	TRBJ2-7	many	TRBV28	CASSSGQLVMGEQYF	TGTGCCAGCAGTTCCGGACAGCTTGTTATGGGCGAGCAGTACTTC
TRBD1	TRBJ1-6	few	TRBV5-1	CASSSGQGFSSYNSPLHF	TGCGCCAGCAGCTCGGGACAGGGGTTTAGCTCCTATAATTCACCCCTCCACTTT
NA	TRBJ1-1	NA	TRBV2	CASRNGLNTEAFF	TGTGCCAGCAGGAACGGGCTCAACACTGAAGCTTTCTTT
NA	TRBJ1-1	many	TRBV11-3	CASSPPARSEAFF	TGTGCCAGCAGCCCCCCCGCAAGGTCTGAAGCTTTCTTT
NA	TRBJ2-1	few	TRBV29-1	CSDRSSYNEQFF	TGCAGTGACCGAAGCTCCTACAATGAGCAGTTCTTC
NA	TRBJ2-7	many	TRBV20-1	CSARGSRDLYEQYF	TGCAGTGCTAGGGGCTCTAGGGACCTCTACGAGCAGTACTTC
TRBD1	TRBJ1-4	NA	TRBV6-1	CASSEGQAGTEKLFF	TGTGCCAGCAGTGAGGGACAGGCCGGGACTGAAAAACTGTTTTTT
NA	TRBJ2-7	many	TRBV11-2	CASSLGVRAYEQYF	TGTGCCAGCAGCTTAGGTGTCAGAGCCTACGAGCAGTACTTC
NA	TRBJ2-7	many	TRBV28	CASSLSGQGGYEQYF	TGTGCCAGCAGTTTATCCGGACAGGGAGGGTACGAGCAGTACTTC
NA	TRBJ1-1	many	TRBV11-2	CASSFYLVNTEAFF	TGTGCCAGCAGCTTCTACCTAGTGAACACTGAAGCTTTCTTT
TRBD2	TRBJ2-1	NA	TRBV20-1	CSARGVGGRTHNEQFF	TGCAGTGCTAGAGGGGTAGGCGGGAGGACCCACAATGAGCAGTTCTTC
TRBD2	TRBJ2-1	many	TRBV20-1	CSATRTSHNEQFF	TGCAGTGCTACTCGGACTAGTCACAATGAGCAGTTCTTC